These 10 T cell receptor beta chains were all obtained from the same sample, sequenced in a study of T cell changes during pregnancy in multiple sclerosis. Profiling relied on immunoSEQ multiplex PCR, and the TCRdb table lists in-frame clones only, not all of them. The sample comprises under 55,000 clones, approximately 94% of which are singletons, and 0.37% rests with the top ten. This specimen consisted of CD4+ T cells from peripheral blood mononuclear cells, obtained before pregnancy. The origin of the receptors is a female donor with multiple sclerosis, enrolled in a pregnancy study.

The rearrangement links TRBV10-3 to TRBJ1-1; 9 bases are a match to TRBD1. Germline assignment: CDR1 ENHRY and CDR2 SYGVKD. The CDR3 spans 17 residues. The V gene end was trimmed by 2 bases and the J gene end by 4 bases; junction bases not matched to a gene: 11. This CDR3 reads CAISEPIQGAGSTEAFF. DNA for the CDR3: TGTGCCATCAGTGAGCCGATACAGGGGGCAGGCAGCACTGAAGCTTTCTTT.

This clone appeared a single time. In nucleotides, the CDR3 is TGTGCCAGCAGTGAAGCAAATGCGAAACTGTTTTTT. The encoded protein is CASSEANAKLFF. The chain joins TRBV6-1 to TRBJ1-4; no clear D. Per germline, CDR1 MNHNS and CDR2 SASEGT. Trimming removed 0 bases at V and 11 bases at J, with 7 bases between. CDR3 size: 12 residues.

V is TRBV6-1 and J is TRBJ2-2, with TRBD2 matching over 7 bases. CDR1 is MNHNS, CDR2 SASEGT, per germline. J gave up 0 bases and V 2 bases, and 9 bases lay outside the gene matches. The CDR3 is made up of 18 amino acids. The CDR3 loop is CASSENEAGASNTGELFF. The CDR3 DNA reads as TGTGCCAGCAGTGAAAACGAGGCGGGAGCGTCGAACACCGGGGAGCTGTTTTTT.

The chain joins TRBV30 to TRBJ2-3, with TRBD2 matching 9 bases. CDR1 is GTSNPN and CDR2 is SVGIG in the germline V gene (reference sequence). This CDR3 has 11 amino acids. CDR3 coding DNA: TGTGGTAGCGGGAGTAGAGATACGCAGTATTTT. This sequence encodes CGSGSRDTQYF.

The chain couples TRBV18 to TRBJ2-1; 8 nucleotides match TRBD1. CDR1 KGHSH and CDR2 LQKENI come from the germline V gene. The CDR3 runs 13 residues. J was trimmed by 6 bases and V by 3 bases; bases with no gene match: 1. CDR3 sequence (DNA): TGTGCCAGCTCACCGGGACAGGCCAATGAGCAGTTCTTC. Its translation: CASSPGQANEQFF.

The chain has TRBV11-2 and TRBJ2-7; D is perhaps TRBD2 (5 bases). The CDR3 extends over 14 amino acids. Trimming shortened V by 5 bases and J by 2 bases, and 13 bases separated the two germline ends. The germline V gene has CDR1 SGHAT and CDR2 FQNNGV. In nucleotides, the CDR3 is TGTGCCAGCAGCCCGGCGGGCGGCCCCTACGAGCAGTACTTC. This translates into CASSPAGGPYEQYF. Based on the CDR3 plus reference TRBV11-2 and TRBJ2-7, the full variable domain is EAGVAQSPRYKIIEKRQSVAFWCNPISGHATLYWYQQILGQGPKLLIQFQNNGVVDDSQLPKDRFSAERLKGVDSTLKIQPAKLEDSAVYLCASSPAGGPYEQYFGPGTRLTVT.

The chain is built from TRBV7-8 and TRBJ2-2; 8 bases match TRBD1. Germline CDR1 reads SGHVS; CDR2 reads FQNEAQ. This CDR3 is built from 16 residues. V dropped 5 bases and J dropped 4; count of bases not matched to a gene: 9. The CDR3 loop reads CASSDRTGRGTGELFF. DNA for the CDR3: TGTGCCAGCAGCGACAGGACAGGGCGGGGCACCGGGGAGCTGTTTTTT.

The CDR3 DNA sequence: TGTGCCAGCAGCTTACGGTGGGGCCCTACCTACGAGCAGTACTTC. As protein: CASSLRWGPTYEQYF. The V call is TRBV7-2, the J call TRBJ2-7, with D maybe TRBD1 (5 bases). CDR3 length: 15 residues. Trimming left V 2 bases short and J 2 bases short, with 13 bases between. Germline CDR1 and CDR2: SGHTA and FQGNSA.

DNA of the CDR3: TGTGCCTGGAGCAGCAAGGTAGCGGGAGGCTATGAGCAGTTCTTC. Its protein product is CAWSSKVAGGYEQFF. The J gene is TRBJ2-1, the V gene TRBV30; 10 bases line up with TRBD2. The CDR3 has 15 amino acids. Germline CDR1 GTSNPN, CDR2 SVGIG (reference sequence). V was pared by 3 bases and J by 8 bases, with 10 bases of the junction left unmatched.

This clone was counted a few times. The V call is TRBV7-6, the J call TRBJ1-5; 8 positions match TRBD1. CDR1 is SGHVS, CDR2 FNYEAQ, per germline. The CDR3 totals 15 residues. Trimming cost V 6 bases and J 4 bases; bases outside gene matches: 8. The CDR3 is CASSLTRTGNQPQHF. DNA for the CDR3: TGTGCCAGCAGTCTTACCAGGACAGGGAATCAGCCCCAGCATTTT.